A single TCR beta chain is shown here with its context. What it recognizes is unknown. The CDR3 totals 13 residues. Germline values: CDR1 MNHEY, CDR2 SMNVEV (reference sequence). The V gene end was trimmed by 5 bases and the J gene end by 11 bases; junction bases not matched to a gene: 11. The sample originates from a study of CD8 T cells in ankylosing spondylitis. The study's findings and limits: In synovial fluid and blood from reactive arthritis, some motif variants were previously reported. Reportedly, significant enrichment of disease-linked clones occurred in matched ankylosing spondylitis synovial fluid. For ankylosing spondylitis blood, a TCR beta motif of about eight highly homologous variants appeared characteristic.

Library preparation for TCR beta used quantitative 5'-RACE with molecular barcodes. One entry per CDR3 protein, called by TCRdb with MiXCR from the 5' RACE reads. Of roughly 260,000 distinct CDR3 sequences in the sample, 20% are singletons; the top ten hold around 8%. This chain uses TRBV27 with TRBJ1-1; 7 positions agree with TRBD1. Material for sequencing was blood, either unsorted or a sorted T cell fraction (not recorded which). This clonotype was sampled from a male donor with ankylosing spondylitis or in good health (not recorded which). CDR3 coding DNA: TGTGCCAGCAGTCTCAGGGTGGAGGGACAGGCTTTCTTT. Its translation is CASSLRVEGQAFF.